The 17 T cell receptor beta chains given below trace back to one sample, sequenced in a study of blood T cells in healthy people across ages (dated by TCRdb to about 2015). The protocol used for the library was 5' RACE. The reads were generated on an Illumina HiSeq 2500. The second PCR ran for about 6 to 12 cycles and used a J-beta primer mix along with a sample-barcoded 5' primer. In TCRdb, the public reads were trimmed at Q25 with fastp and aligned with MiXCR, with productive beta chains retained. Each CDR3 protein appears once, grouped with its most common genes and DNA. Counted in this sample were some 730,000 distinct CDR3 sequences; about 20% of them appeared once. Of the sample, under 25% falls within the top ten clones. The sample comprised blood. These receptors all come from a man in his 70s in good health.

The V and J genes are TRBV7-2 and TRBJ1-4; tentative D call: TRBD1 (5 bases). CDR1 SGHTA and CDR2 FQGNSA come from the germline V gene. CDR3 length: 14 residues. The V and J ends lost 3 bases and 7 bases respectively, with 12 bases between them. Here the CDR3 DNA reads TGTGCCAGCAGCTTCGTCCGGGACTTTGAAAAACTGTTTTTT. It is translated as CASSFVRDFEKLFF.

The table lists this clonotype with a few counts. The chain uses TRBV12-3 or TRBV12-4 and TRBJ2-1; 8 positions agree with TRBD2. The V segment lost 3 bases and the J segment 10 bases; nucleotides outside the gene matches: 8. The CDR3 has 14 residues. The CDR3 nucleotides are TGTGCCAGCAGTTTGTACGGGAGGGCCGGCGAGCAGTTCTTC. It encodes CASSLYGRAGEQFF.

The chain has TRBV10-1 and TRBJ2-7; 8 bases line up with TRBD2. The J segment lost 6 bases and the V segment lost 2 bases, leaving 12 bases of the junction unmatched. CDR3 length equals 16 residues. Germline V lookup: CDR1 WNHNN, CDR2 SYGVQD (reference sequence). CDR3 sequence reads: CASSELPSGSISEQYF. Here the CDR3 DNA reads TGCGCCAGCAGTGAGCTTCCCAGCGGGAGTATATCCGAGCAGTACTTC.

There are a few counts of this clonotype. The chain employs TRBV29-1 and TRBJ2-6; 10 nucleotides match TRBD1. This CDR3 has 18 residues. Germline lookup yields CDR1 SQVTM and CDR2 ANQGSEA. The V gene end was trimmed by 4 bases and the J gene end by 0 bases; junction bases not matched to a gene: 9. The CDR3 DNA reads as TGCAGCGTTGGCATGGGGACAGGGGCTCTCTCTGGGGCCAACGTCCTGACTTTC. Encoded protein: CSVGMGTGALSGANVLTF.

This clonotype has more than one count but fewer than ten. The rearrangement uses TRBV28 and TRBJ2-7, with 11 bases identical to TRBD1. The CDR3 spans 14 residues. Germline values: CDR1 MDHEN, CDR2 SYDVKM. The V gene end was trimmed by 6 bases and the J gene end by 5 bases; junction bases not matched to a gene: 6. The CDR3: CASRPWDRGDEQYF. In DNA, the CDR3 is TGTGCCAGCAGGCCGTGGGACAGGGGGGACGAGCAGTACTTC.

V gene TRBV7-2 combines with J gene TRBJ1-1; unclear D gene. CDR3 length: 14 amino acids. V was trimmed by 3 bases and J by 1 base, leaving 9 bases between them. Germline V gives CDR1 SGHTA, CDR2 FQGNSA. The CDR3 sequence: CASSLDYSNTEAFF. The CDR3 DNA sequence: TGTGCCAGCAGCTTGGACTACTCGAACACTGAAGCTTTCTTT.

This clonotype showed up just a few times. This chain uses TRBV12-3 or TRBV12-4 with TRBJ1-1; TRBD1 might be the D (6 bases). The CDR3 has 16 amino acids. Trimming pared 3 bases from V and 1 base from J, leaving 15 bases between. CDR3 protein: CASSFWPGAENTEAFF. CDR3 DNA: TGTGCCAGCAGTTTTTGGCCAGGGGCCGAGAACACTGAAGCTTTCTTT.

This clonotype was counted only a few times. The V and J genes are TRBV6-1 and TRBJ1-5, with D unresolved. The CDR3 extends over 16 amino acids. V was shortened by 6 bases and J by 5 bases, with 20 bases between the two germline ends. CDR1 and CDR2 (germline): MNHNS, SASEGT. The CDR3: CASRPSTGKGHQPQHF. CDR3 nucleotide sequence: TGTGCCAGCAGGCCCTCTACGGGAAAGGGTCATCAGCCCCAGCATTTT.

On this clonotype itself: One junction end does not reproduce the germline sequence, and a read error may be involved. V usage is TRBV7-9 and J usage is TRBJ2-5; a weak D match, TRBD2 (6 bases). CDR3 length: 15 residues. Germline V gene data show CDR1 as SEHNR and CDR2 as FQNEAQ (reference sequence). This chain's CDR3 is CAGSPRLDSSYEQCF. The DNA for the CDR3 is TGTGCCGGCAGCCCACGACTAGACAGCTCCTACGAGCAGTGCTTC.

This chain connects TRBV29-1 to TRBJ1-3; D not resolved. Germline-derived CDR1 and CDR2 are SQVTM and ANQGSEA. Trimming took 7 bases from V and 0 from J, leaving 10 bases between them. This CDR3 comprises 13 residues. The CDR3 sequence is CSGGLSSGNTIYF. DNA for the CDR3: TGCAGCGGCGGACTGTCCTCTGGAAACACCATATATTTT.

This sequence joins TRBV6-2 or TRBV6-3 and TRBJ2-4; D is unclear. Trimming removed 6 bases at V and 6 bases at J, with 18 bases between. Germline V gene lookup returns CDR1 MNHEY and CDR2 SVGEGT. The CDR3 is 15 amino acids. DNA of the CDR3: TGTGCCAGCAGGCCGACGCGCGGCCGGAGAAACATTCAGTACTTC. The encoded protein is CASRPTRGRRNIQYF.

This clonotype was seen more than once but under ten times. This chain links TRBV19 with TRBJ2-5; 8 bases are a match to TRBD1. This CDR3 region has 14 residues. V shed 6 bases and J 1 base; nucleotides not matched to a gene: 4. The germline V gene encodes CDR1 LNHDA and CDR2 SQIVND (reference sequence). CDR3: CASRKTGVQETQYF. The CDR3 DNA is TGTGCCAGTAGGAAGACAGGGGTCCAAGAGACCCAGTACTTC.

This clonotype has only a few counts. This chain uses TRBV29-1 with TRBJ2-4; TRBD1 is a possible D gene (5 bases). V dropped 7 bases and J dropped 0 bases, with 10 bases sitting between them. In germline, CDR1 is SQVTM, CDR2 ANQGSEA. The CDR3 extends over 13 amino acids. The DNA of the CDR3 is TGCAGCGCTAGACAGTTAGCCAAAAACATTCAGTACTTC. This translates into CSARQLAKNIQYF. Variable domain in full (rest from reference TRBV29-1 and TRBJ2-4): SAVISQKPSRDICQRGTSLTIQCQVDSQVTMMFWYRQQPGQSLTLIATANQGSEATYESGFVIDKFPISRPNLTFSTLTVSNMSPEDSSIYLCSARQLAKNIQYFGAGTRLSVL.

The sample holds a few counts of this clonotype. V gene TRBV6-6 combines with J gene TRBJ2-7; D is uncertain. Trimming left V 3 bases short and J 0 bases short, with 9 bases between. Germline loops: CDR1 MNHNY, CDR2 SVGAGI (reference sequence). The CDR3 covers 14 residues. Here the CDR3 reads CASSYEASSYEQYV. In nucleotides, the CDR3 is TGTGCCAGCAGTTATGAGGCCAGCTCCTACGAGCAGTACGTC.

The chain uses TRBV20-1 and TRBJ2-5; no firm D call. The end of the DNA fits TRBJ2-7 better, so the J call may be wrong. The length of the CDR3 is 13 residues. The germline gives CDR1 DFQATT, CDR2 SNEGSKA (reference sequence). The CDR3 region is CSARGSSGYEQYF. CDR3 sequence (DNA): TGCAGTGCTAGAGGTTCCTCGGGCTACGAGCAGTACTTC.

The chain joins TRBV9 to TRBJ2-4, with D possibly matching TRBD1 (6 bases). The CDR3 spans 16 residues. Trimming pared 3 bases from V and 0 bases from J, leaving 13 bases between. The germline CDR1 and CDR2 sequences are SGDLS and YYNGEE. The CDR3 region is CASSAMPQGAKNIQYF. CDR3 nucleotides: TGTGCCAGCAGCGCAATGCCACAGGGAGCCAAAAACATTCAGTACTTC.

The CDR3 coding sequence is TGTGCCAGCAGCTTGAGTGGGTTGGTCTTACTTAGGAATGAGCAGTTCTTC. Protein product: CASSLSGLVLLRNEQFF. The V gene is TRBV5-6, the J gene TRBJ2-1; no firm D call. CDR3 length equals 17 residues. Germline lookup yields CDR1 SGHDT and CDR2 YYEEEE. V gave up 1 base and J gave up 7 bases, with 21 bases separating them.